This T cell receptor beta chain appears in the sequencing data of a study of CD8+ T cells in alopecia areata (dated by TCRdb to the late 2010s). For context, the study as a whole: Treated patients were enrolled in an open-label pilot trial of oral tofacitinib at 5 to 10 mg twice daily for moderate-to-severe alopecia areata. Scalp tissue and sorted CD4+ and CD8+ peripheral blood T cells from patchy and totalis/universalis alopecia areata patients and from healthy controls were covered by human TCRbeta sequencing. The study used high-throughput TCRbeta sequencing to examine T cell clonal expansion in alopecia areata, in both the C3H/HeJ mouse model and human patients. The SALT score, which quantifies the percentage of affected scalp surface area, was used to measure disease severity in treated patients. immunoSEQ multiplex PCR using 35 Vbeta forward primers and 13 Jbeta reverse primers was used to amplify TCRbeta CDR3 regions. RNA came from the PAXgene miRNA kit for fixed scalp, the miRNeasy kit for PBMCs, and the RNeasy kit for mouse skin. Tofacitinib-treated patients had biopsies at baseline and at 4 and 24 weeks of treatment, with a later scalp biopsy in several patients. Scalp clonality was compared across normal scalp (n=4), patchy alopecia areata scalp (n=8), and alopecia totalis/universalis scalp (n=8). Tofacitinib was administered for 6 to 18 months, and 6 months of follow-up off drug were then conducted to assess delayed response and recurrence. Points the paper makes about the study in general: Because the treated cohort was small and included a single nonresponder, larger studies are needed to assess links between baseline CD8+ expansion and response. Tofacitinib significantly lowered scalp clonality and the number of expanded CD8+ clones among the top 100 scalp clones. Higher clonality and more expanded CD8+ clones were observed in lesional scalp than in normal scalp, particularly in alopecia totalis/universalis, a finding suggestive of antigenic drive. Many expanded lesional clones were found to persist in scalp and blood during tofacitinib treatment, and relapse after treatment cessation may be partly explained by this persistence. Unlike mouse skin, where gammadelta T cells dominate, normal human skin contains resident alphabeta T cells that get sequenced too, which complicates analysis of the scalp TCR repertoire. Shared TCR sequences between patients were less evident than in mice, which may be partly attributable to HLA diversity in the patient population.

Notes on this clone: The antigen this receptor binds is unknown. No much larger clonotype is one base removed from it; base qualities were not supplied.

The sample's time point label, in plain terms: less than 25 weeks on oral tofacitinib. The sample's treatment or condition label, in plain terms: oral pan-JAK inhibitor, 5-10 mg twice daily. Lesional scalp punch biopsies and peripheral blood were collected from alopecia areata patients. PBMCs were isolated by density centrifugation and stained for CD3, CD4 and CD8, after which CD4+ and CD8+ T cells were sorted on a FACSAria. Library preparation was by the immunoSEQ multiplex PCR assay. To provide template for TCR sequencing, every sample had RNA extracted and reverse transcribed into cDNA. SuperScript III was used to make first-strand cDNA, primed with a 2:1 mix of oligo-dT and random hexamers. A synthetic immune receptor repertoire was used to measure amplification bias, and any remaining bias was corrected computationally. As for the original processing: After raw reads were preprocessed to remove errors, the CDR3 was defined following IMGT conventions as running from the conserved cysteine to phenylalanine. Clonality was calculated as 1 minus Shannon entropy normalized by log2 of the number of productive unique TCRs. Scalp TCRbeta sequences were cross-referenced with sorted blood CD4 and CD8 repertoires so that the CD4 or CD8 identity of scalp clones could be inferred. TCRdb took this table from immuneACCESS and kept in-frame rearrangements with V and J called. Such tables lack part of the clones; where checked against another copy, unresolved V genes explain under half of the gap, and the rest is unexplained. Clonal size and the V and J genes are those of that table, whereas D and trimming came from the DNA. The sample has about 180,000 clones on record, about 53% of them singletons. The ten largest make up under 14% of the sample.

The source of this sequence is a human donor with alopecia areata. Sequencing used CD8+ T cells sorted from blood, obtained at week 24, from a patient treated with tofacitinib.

The sequenced DNA is TGTGCCTGGAGTGTATTTCGGGGCACTGAAGCTTTCTTT. This yields the protein CAWSVFRGTEAFF. The rearrangement joined TRBV30 to TRBJ1-1; no D segment can be confidently identified. CDR1 and CDR2, looked up from the germline V gene (reference sequence), are GTSNPN and SVGIG. Reading from cysteine to phenylalanine, the CDR3 counts 13 amino acids. Kept here is only the CDR3 DNA, which spans 39 bases and is read in frame from base 1. V is cut by 0 bases and J by 4 bases, and the space between the germline ends is 9 bases.